The rows below give T cell receptor beta chains drawn from one sample of a study of blood T cell repertoires in COVID-19. Sequenced by immunoSEQ multiplex PCR; TCRdb stores in-frame clones only, minus some. The table records about 260,000 clones, 80% to 90% of them present only once. The sample taken for sequencing was peripheral blood. These receptors were collected from a man aged 25 to 40 with active or convalescent COVID-19. Each CDR3 is given with its conserved first and last residue. Each record gives: J gene, CDR3 length, clone size, V gene, D gene, CDR3 DNA, CDR3 protein. A D gene is named only where the DNA matches it firmly. Only some rows state a clone size, as once, few, many or a class for expanded clones.

TRBJ2-7,13,once,TRBV10-2,TRBD1,TGCGCCAGCTCAACGACAGGGAGAGACGAGCAGTACTTC,CASSTTGRDEQYF
TRBJ2-1,12,-,TRBV15,TRBD2,TGTGCCTCACGGGGACTATCCAATGAGCAGTTCTTC,CASRGLSNEQFF
TRBJ1-2,14,-,TRBV14,TRBD1,TGTGCCAGCAGCCAAGACAGGGGGCACTATGGCTACACCTTC,CASSQDRGHYGYTF
TRBJ2-1,15,-,TRBV5-4,TRBD2,TGTGCCAGCAGCTTGGGCGGGGGGGCCTATAATGAGCAGTTCTTC,CASSLGGGAYNEQFF
TRBJ1-1,17,-,TRBV7-2,-,TGTGCCAGCAGCTTAGGACCGGGGTCGGGAAGAAGCACTGAAGCTTTCTTT,CASSLGPGSGRSTEAFF
TRBJ2-1,15,-,TRBV4-3,TRBD2,TGCGCCAGCAGCCAAGATTTGCTAGCGGGCAATGAGCAGTTCTTC,CASSQDLLAGNEQFF
TRBJ2-7,15,-,TRBV11-2,TRBD1,TGTGCCAGCAGCTTATACGCCAGGGGGCCGGACGAGCAGTACTTC,CASSLYARGPDEQYF
TRBJ1-1,12,-,TRBV2,-,TGTGCCAGCATTATACGGGGCACTGAAGCTTTCTTT,CASIIRGTEAFF
TRBJ1-1,14,once,TRBV9,-,TGTGCCAGCAGCGTAGACCCCCACTTATTCGGAGCTTTCTTT,CASSVDPHLFGAFF
TRBJ1-3,17,-,TRBV3-1/TRBV3-2,-,TGTGCCAGCAGCCTTTTAATACCGCAAGCCTCTGGAAACACCATATATTTT,CASSLLIPQASGNTIYF
TRBJ1-2,13,-,TRBV27,-,TGTGCCAGCAGTGTCAGGGGAAGCTATGGCTACACCTTC,CASSVRGSYGYTF
TRBJ2-5,14,-,TRBV9,-,TGTGCCAGCAGCGCCGGGACACTTCGAGAGACCCAGTACTTC,CASSAGTLRETQYF
TRBJ2-1,16,-,TRBV25-1,TRBD2,TGTGCCAGCAGTACGATCCGGGGGGGCTCGTACAATGAGCAGTTCTTC,CASSTIRGGSYNEQFF
TRBJ2-5,13,few,TRBV6-5,-,TGTGCCAGCAGAACACCGGGACTAGAGACCCAGTACTTC,CASRTPGLETQYF
TRBJ2-3,15,-,TRBV11-2,TRBD1,TGTGCCAGCAGCTTAGAGGGACAGAGGTCAGATACGCAGTATTTT,CASSLEGQRSDTQYF
TRBJ1-2,13,once,TRBV5-1,-,TGCGCCAGCACCTCAACGGACAGCCATGGCTACACCTTC,CASTSTDSHGYTF
TRBJ2-7,15,-,TRBV5-1,TRBD1,TGCGCCAGCAGCGGAGGGGGGACAGGGTACCACGAGCAGTACTTC,CASSGGGTGYHEQYF
TRBJ1-1,13,-,TRBV7-3,-,TGTGCCAGCAGCTTAAATCGACAGACTGAAGCTTTCTTT,CASSLNRQTEAFF
TRBJ2-6,18,once,TRBV4-3,-,TGCGCCAGCAGCCAAGAACCGGACAGCGTCTCCGGGGCCAACGTCCTGACTTTC,CASSQEPDSVSGANVLTF
TRBJ2-1,16,-,TRBV21-1,-,TGTGCCAGCAGCAAAGCGAACAGAAGCTCCTACAATGAGCAGTTCTTC,CASSKANRSSYNEQFF
TRBJ1-2,16,-,TRBV6-5,TRBD1,TGTGCCAGCAGTTACTCAAAGACAGGGACTGACTATGGCTACACCTTC,CASSYSKTGTDYGYTF
TRBJ1-2,15,-,TRBV5-1,TRBD1,TGCGCCAGCAGCACAACCGGGACAGGGGATCGAGGCTACACCTTC,CASSTTGTGDRGYTF
TRBJ1-2,13,-,TRBV19,-,TGTGCCAGTAGTCCTACAGGGTTACAAGGCTACACCTTC,CASSPTGLQGYTF
TRBJ2-3,15,once,TRBV7-2,TRBD2,TGTGCCAGCAGCTTAGAGCTAGCGGGGGGGTATACGCAGTATTTT,CASSLELAGGYTQYF
TRBJ1-1,14,-,TRBV13,TRBD1,TGTGCCAGCAGCTTATTAGACAGGGACACTGAAGCTTTCTTT,CASSLLDRDTEAFF
TRBJ2-2,14,-,TRBV7-2,-,TGTGCCAGCAGCTTAGATAACAGGGTCGGGGAGCTGTTTTTT,CASSLDNRVGELFF
TRBJ2-5,11,-,TRBV7-8,-,TGTGCCAGCACTCTGGGCGAGACCCAGTACTTC,CASTLGETQYF
TRBJ1-2,14,-,TRBV19,TRBD1,TGTGCCAGTAGTATAAGACAGGGCGGCTATGGCTACACCTTC,CASSIRQGGYGYTF
TRBJ2-5,15,once,TRBV20-1,-,TGCAGTGCTAGTCTTATAGCGGACCTGAAAGAGACCCAGTACTTC,CSASLIADLKETQYF
TRBJ1-2,17,-,TRBV2,TRBD1,TGTGCCAGCACTTCGGGGCCCCTGGACAGGGATACTCGTGGCTACACCTTC,CASTSGPLDRDTRGYTF
TRBJ1-1,15,-,TRBV9,-,TGTGCCAGCAGCCCCCTGGGCCTCTTGAACACTGAAGCTTTCTTT,CASSPLGLLNTEAFF
TRBJ2-5,14,-,TRBV27,TRBD1,TGTGCCAGCAGTGACAGGGGGCCCCAAGAGACCCAGTACTTC,CASSDRGPQETQYF
TRBJ1-1,16,-,TRBV19,TRBD1,TGTGCCAGTAGTATAGATGCGACAGGGGTGAACACTGAAGCTTTCTTT,CASSIDATGVNTEAFF
TRBJ2-1,12,-,TRBV6-2/TRBV6-3,-,TGTGCCAGCAGTTACGTACGGTATGAGCAGTTCTTC,CASSYVRYEQFF
TRBJ2-1,17,-,TRBV21-1,-,TGTGCCAGCAGCAATTGCCTGTCCCAGGGGCTCGGGGATGAGCAGTTCTTC,CASSNCLSQGLGDEQFF
TRBJ2-3,14,few,TRBV7-2,-,TGTGCCAGCAGCGCTAGACTAGGTTCAGATACGCAGTATTTT,CASSARLGSDTQYF
TRBJ1-1,13,-,TRBV3-1/TRBV3-2,-,TGTGCCAGCAGCCAAGATGGTGAGGTCGAAGCTTTCTTT,CASSQDGEVEAFF
TRBJ2-7,14,-,TRBV7-8,-,TGTGCCAGCAGCTTTGCGGGGACCTCCTACGAGCAGTACTTC,CASSFAGTSYEQYF
TRBJ2-3,16,once,TRBV3-1/TRBV3-2,-,TGTGCCAGCAGCCAAGTAGCCAGGGGAATGAAGTATACGCAGTATTTT,CASSQVARGMKYTQYF
TRBJ1-2,16,-,TRBV7-2,-,TGTGCCAGCAGACTAACTATGAGGGGGACGGTCTATGGCTACACCTTC,CASRLTMRGTVYGYTF
TRBJ2-5,16,-,TRBV4-1,TRBD1,TGCGCCAGCAGCCCATACCACAGGGGGGCCCAAGAGACCCAGTACTTC,CASSPYHRGAQETQYF
TRBJ1-2,13,-,TRBV5-4,TRBD1,TGTGCCAGCAGCTGGGACAGGGGGCATGGCTACACCTTC,CASSWDRGHGYTF
TRBJ1-4,17,-,TRBV5-6,TRBD1,TGTGCCAGCAGCTTGGGGACAGGGGAGCGGGTGAGGGAAAAACTGTTTTTT,CASSLGTGERVREKLFF